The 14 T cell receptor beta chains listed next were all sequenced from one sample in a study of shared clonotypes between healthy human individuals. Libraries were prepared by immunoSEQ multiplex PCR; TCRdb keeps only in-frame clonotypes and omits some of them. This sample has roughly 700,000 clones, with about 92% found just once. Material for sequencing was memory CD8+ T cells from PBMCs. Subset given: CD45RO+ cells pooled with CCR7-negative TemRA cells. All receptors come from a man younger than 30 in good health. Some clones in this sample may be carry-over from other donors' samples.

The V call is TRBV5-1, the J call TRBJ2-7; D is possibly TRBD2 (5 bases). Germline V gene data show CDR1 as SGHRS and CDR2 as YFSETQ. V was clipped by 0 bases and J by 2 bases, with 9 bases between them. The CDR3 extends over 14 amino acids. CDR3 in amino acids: CASSLDGGTYEQYF. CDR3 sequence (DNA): TGCGCCAGCAGCTTGGACGGAGGTACCTACGAGCAGTACTTC.

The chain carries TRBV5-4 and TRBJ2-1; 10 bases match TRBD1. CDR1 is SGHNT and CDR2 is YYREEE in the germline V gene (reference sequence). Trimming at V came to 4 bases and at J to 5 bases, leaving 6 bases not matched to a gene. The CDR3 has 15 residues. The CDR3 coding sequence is TGTGCCAGCAGCCCCGGGACAGGGGTGAACAATGAGCAGTTCTTC. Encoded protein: CASSPGTGVNNEQFF.

The DNA of the CDR3 is TGCGCCAGCAGCCAGAGACCGGGACAGGGAACCTACGAGCAGTACTTC. It is translated as CASSQRPGQGTYEQYF. The chain employs TRBV4-3 and TRBJ2-5; 9 bases line up with TRBD1. TRBJ2-7 matches the DNA end more closely, so the J call is doubtful. CDR1 is LGHNA and CDR2 is YSLEER in the germline V gene. The CDR3 is made up of 16 amino acids.

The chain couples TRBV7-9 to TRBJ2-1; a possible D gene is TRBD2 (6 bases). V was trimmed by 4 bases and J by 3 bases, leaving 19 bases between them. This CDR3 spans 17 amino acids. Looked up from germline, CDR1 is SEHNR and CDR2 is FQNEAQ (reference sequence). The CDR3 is CASSSWPRAGGYNEQFF. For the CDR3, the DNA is TGTGCCAGCAGCTCTTGGCCTCGGGCCGGGGGCTACAATGAGCAGTTCTTC. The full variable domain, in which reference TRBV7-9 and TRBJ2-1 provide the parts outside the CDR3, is DTGVSQNPRHKITKRGQNVTFRCDPISEHNRLYWYRQTLGQGPEFLTYFQNEAQLEKSRLLSDRFSAERPKGSFSTLEIQRTEQGDSAMYLCASSSWPRAGGYNEQFFGPGTRLTVL.

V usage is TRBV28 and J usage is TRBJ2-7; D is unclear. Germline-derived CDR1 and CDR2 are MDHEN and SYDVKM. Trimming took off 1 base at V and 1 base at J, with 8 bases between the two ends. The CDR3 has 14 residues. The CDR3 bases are TGTGCCAGCAGTTTATTCCTAGAGTCCTACGAGCAGTACTTC. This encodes CASSLFLESYEQYF.

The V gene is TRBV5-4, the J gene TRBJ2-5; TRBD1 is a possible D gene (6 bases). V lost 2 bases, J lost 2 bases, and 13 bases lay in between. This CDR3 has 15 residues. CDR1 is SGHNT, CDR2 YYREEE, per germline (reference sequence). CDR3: CASSLTHGQQETQYF. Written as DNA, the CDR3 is TGTGCCAGCAGCTTAACCCATGGACAGCAAGAGACCCAGTACTTC.

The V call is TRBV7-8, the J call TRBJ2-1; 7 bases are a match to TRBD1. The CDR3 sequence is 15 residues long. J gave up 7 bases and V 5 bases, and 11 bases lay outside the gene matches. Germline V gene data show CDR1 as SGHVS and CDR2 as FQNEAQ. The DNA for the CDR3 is TGTGCCAGCAGCCAGCGACAGGGTGAATTGAATGAGCAGTTCTTC. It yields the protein CASSQRQGELNEQFF.

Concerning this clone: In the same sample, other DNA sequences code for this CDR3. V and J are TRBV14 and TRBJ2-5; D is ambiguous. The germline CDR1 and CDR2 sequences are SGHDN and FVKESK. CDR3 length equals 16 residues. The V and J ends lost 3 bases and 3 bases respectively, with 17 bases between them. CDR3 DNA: TGTGCCAGCAGCCAGGGCTGGTGGGGTTCCGAAGAGACCCAGTACTTC. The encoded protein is CASSQGWWGSEETQYF.

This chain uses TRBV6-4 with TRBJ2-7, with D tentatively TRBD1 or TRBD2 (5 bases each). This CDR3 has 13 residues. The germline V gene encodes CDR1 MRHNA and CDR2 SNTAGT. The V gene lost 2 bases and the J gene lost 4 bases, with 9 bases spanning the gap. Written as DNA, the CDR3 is TGTGCCAGCAGTGACCCGGGACCATACGAGCAGTACTTC. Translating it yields CASSDPGPYEQYF.

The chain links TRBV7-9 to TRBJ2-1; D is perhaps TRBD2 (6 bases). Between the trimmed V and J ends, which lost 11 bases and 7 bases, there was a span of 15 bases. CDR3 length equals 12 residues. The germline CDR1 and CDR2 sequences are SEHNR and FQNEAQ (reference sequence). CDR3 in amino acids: CAYTGTFNEQFF. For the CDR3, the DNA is TGTGCCTACACCGGGACTTTTAATGAGCAGTTCTTC.

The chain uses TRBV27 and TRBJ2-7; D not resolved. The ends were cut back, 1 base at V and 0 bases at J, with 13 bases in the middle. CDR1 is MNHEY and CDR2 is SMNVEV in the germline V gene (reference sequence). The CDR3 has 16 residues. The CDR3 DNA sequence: TGTGCCAGCAGTTTATGGTGGTACACGAGCTCCTACGAGCAGTACTTC. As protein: CASSLWWYTSSYEQYF.

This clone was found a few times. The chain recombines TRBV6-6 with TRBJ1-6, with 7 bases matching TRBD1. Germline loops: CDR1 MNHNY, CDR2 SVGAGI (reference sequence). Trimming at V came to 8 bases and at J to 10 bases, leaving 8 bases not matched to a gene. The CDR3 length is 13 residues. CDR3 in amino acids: CASLPGQQSPLHF. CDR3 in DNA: TGTGCCAGCCTCCCGGGACAGCAGTCACCCCTCCACTTT.

The chain's CDR3 is CASSGTGRNQPQHF. The DNA for the CDR3 is TGTGCCAGCAGTGGGACAGGGCGCAATCAGCCCCAGCATTTT. The chain links TRBV27 to TRBJ1-5; 9 bases fit TRBD1. Losses at the gene ends were 5 bases for V and 2 bases for J; bases not matched to a gene: 1. The CDR3 runs 14 residues. Germline-derived CDR1 and CDR2 are MNHEY and SMNVEV (reference sequence).

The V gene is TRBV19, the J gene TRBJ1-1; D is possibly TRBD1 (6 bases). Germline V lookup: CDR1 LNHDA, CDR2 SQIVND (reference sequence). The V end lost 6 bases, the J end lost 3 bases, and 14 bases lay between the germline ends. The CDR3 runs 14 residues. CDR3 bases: TGTGCCAGTAGATACGGGGAGGGGGACACTGAAGCTTTCTTT. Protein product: CASRYGEGDTEAFF.